One T cell receptor beta chain is described in this entry. Its antigen is unknown. The data stem from a study of post-analysis software for immune sequencing data. General study points: Four or five TRBV segments, including TRBV5-6, TRBV5-1 and TRBV20-1, were more frequent in patients than controls. Multiple sclerosis patients had significantly lower normalized Chao1 diversity than controls.

This CDR3 contains 15 residues. V was clipped by 5 bases and J by 3 bases, with 13 bases between them. Germline assignment: CDR1 SGHTA and CDR2 FQGTGA. Unique-molecular-identifier-tagged TCR beta cDNA libraries were used. TCRdb processed the PCR reads anew with MiXCR; each CDR3 protein has one entry. The table has a few hundred thousand distinct CDR3 sequences, roughly 40% seen once; the top ten hold 7.6%. The TCR sequence derives from a girl under 10 years old with multiple sclerosis. J is TRBJ2-2 and V is TRBV7-3, with D possibly TRBD2 on 5 matching bases. The material sequenced was blood. CDR3 sequence reads: CASSPTRDDTGELFF. CDR3 sequence (DNA): TGTGCCAGCAGCCCTACTAGAGATGACACCGGGGAGCTGTTTTTT.